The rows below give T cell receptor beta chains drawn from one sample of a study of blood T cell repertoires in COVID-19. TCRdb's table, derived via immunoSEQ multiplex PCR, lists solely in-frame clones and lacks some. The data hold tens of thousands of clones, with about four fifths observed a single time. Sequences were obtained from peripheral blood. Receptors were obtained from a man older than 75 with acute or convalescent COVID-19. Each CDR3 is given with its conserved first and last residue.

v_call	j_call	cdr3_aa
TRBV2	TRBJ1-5	CASSRQGSNQPQHF
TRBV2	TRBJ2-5	CASTRAGGFETQYF
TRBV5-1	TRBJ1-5	CASSLGGGENQPQHF
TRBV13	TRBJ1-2	CASSLAANYGYTF
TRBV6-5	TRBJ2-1	CASSYSSEQFF
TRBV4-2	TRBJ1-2	CASSQDLAVFYGYTF
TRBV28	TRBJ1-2	CASSLRTGSYGYTF
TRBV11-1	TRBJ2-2	CASMGKLAAGELFF
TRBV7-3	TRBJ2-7	CASSLTRSVEQYF
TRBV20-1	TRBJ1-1	CSASTTGLGLGTEAFF
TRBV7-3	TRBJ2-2	CASSPGLAGALTGELFF
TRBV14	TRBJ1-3	CASSRGDTIYF
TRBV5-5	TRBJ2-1	CASSQRQGVNYNEQFF
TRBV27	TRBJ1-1	CASSLRSRADEAFF
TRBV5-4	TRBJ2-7	CASSLGLAESSYEQYF
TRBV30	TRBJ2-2	CAWGGQMNTGELFF
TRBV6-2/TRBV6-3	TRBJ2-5	CASSYQGAGSETQYF
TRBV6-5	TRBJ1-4	CASSLRGEREKLFF
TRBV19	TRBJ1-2	CASSSGDRNYGYTF